A selection of T cell receptor beta chains follows, all from one sample in a study of long-term antiretroviral therapy in people with HIV. Profiling relied on immunoSEQ multiplex PCR, and the TCRdb table lists in-frame clones only, not all of them. The repertoire holds thousands of clones, with roughly 89% as singletons. Sequencing used unsorted PBMCs, obtained 0.3 years before starting antiretroviral therapy. The receptor set was obtained from a man aged 25-40 years with HIV. CDR3s include the opening cysteine and the closing phenylalanine or tryptophan. D genes are given only for firm matches. Clone size is stated in some rows and not others, as once, few, many or a class when expanded.

D,size,V,J,CDR3,DNA
.,once,TRBV7-7,TRBJ1-1,CASSLAPNTEAFF,TGTGCTAGCAGCTTAGCTCCGAACACTGAAGCTTTCTTT
.,.,TRBV9,TRBJ1-6,CASSVAKGNSPLHF,TGTGCCAGCAGCGTAGCTAAGGGTAATTCACCCCTCCACTTT
TRBD2,.,TRBV5-1,TRBJ2-1,CASSLGRTSGEQFF,TGCGCCAGCAGCTTGGGGAGGACTAGCGGTGAGCAGTTCTTC
.,few,TRBV7-2,TRBJ1-4,CASSLHGGQGGEKLFF,TGTGCCAGCAGCTTACACGGGGGGCAGGGTGGTGAAAAACTGTTTTTT
.,.,TRBV7-2,TRBJ2-5,CASSPLIGGQETQYF,TGTGCCAGCAGCCCCCTGATAGGGGGGCAAGAGACCCAGTACTTC
TRBD2,.,TRBV28,TRBJ2-2,CASSLLGLAGTGELFF,TGTGCCAGCAGTTTACTCGGACTAGCAGGCACCGGGGAGCTGTTTTTT
.,.,TRBV13,TRBJ1-5,CASSLIGQPQHF,TGTGCCAGCAGCTTAATCGGTCAGCCCCAGCATTTT
TRBD1,once,TRBV19,TRBJ1-2,CASSTWDRGTYGYTF,TGTGCCAGTAGTACGTGGGACAGGGGAACGTATGGCTACACCTTC
.,.,TRBV15,TRBJ1-2,CATSRDQWGGRGYTF,TGTGCCACCAGCAGAGATCAGTGGGGGGGGCGCGGCTACACCTTC
.,.,TRBV9,TRBJ2-7,CASSPQGGSYEQYF,TGTGCCAGCAGCCCGCAGGGGGGGTCCTACGAGCAGTACTTC
TRBD1,.,TRBV7-9,TRBJ2-7,CASRSTGLAYEQYF,TGTGCCAGCAGGTCGACAGGGCTGGCCTACGAGCAGTACTTC
.,.,TRBV11-1,TRBJ2-3,CASSLTRTTSTDTQYF,TGTGCCAGCAGCTTAACCCGGACCACTAGCACAGATACGCAGTATTTT
.,.,TRBV5-1,TRBJ1-1,CASSLPGSMDHGPEAFF,TGCGCCAGCAGCTTGCCGGGTTCGATGGACCATGGCCCTGAAGCTTTCTTT
.,few,TRBV4-1,TRBJ1-2,CASGGVANYGYTF,TGCGCCAGCGGGGGGGTAGCTAACTATGGCTACACCTTC
.,.,TRBV7-2,TRBJ1-5,CASSLTGSSNQPQHF,TGTGCCAGCAGTTTGACAGGAAGCAGCAATCAGCCCCAGCATTTT
TRBD1,once,TRBV30,TRBJ2-7,CAWSVETGLDEQYF,TGTGCCTGGAGTGTGGAGACAGGGCTCGACGAGCAGTACTTC